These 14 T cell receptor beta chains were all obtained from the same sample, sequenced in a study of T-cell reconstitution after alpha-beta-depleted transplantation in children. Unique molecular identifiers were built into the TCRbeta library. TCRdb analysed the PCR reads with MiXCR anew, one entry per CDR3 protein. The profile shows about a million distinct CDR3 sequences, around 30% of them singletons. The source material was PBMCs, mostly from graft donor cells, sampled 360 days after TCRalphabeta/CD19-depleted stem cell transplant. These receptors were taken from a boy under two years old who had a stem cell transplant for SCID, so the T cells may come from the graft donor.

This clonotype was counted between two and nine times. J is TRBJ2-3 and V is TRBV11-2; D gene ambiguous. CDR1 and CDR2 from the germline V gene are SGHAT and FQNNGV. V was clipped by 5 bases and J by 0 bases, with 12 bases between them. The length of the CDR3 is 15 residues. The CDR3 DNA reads TGTGCCAGCAGCCCCCGGAGATCGAGCACAGATACGCAGTATTTT. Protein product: CASSPRRSSTDTQYF.

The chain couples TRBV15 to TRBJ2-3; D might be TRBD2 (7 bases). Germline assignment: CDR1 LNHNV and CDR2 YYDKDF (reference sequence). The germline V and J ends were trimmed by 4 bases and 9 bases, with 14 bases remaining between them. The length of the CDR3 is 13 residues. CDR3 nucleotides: TGTGCCACCAGCACGGGGGGCCGATCCACGCAGTATTTT. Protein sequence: CATSTGGRSTQYF.

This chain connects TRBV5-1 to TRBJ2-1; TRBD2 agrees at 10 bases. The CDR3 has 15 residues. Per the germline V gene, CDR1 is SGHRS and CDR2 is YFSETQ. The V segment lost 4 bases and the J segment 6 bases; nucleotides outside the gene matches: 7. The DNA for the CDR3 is TGCGCCAGCAGCGACGAAGCGGGGGGGCCCAATGAGCAGTTCTTC. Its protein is CASSDEAGGPNEQFF.

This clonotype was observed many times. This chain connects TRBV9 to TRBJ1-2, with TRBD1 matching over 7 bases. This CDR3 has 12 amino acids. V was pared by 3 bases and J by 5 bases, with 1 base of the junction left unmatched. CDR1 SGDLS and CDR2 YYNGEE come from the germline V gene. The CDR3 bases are TGTGCCAGCAGCGAGGGGGCTTATGGCTACACCTTC. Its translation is CASSEGAYGYTF.

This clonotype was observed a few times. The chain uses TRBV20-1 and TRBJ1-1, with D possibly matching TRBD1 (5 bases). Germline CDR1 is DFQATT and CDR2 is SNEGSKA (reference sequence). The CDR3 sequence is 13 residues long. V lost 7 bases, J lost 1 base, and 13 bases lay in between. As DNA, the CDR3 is TGCAGTGTAGCGGGGGGATGGAACACTGAAGCTTTCTTT. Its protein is CSVAGGWNTEAFF.

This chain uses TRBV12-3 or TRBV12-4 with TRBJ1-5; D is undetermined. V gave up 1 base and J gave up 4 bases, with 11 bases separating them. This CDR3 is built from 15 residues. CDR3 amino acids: CASSLGASINQPQHF. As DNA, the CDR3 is TGTGCCAGCAGTTTAGGGGCGTCGATAAATCAGCCCCAGCATTTT.

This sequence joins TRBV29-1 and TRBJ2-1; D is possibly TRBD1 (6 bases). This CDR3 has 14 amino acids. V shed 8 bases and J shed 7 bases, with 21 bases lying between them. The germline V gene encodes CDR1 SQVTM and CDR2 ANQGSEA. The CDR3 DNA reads TGCAGCACATGCCGGGACACGTCTTCAAATGAGCAGTTCTTC. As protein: CSTCRDTSSNEQFF.

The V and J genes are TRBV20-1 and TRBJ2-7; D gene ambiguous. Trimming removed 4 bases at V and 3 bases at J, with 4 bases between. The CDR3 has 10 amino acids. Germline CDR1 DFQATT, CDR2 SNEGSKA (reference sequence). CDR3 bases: TGCAGTGCTAAAATCTACGAGCAGTACTTC. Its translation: CSAKIYEQYF.

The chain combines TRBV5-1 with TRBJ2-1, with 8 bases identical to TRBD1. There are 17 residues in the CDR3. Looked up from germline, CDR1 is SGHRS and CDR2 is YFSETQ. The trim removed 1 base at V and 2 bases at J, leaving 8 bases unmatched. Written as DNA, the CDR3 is TGCGCCAGCAGCTTGCGGGGACAGGTTCAACCCTACAATGAGCAGTTCTTC. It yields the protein CASSLRGQVQPYNEQFF.

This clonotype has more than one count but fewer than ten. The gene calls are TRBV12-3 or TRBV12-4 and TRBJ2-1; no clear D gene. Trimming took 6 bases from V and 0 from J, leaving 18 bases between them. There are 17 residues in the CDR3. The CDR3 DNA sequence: TGTGCCAGCAGCCTGGTCAGTCGGTCTTACTCCTACAATGAGCAGTTCTTC. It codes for CASSLVSRSYSYNEQFF.

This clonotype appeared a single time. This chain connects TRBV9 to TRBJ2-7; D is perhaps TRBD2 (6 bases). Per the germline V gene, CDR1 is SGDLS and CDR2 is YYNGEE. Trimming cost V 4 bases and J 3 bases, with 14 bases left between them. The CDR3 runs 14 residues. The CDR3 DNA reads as TGTGCCAGCAGCCCCCATGTGGGGGGCTACGAGCAGTACTTC. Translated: CASSPHVGGYEQYF. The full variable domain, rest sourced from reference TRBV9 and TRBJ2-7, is DSGVTQTPKHLITATGQRVTLRCSPRSGDLSVYWYQQSLDQGLQFLIQYYNGEERAKGNILERFSAQQFPDLHSELNLSSLELGDSALYFCASSPHVGGYEQYFGPGTRLTVT.

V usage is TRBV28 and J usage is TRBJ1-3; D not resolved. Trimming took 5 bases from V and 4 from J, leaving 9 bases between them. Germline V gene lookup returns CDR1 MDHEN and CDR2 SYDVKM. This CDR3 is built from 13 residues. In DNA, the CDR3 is TGTGCCAGCAGTGAACAACCAGGAAACACCATATATTTT. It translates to CASSEQPGNTIYF.

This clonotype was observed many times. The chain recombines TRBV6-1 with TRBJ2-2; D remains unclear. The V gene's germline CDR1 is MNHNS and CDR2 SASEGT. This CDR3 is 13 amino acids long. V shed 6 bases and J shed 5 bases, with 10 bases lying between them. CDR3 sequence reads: CASRPTTTGELFF. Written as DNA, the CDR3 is TGTGCCAGCAGACCTACTACGACCGGGGAGCTGTTTTTT.

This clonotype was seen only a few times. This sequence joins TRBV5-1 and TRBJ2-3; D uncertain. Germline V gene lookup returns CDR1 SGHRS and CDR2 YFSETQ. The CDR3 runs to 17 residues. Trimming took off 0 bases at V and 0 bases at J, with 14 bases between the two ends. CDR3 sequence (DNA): TGCGCCAGCAGCTTGGGTTTAAAGGGAAGGAGCACAGATACGCAGTATTTT. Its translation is CASSLGLKGRSTDTQYF.